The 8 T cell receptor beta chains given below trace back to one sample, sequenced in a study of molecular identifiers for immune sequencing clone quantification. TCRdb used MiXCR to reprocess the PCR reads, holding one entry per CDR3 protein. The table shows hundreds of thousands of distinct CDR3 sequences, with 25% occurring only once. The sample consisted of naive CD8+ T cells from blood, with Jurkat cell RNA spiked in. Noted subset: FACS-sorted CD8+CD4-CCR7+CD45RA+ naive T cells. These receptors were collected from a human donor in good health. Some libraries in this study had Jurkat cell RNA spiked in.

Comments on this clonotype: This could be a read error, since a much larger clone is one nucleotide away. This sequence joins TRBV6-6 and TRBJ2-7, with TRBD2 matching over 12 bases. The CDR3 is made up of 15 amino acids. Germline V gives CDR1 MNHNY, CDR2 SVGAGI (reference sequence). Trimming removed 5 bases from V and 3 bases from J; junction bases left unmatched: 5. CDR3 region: CASSLVTSGGYEQYF. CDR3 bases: TGTGCCAGCAGTCTCGTGACTAGCGGGGGCTACGAGCAGTACTTC.

The CDR3 here is CASSLHRGFYNEQFF. In DNA, the CDR3 is TGTGCCAGCAGCTTGCATCGTGGGTTTTACAATGAGCAGTTCTTC. V gene TRBV5-5 combines with J gene TRBJ2-1; D is undetermined. V shed 1 base and J shed 4 bases, with 12 bases lying between them. The CDR3 contains 15 residues. CDR1 and CDR2 (germline): SGHKS, YYEKEE (reference sequence).

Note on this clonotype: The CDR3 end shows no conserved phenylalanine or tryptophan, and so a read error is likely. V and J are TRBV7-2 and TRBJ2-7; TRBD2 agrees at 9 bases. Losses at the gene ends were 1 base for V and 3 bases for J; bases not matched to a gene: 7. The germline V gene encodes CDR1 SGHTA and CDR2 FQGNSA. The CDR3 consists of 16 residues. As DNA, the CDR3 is TGTGCCAGCAGCTTAGAAGCGCTAGCGGGAAACTACGAGCAGTACTCC. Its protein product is CASSLEALAGNYEQYS.

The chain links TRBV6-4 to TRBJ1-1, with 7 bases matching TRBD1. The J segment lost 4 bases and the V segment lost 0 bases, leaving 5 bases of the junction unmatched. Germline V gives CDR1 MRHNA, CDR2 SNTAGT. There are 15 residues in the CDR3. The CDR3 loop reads CASSDSAGGGTEAFF. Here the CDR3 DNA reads TGTGCCAGCAGTGACTCGGCAGGGGGAGGCACTGAAGCTTTCTTT.

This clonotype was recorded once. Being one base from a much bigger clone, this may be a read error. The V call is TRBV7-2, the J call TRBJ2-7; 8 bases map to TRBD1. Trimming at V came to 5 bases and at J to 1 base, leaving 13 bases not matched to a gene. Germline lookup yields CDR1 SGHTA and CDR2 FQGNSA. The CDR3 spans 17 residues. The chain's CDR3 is CASSPLPQDRASYEQYF. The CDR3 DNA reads TGTGCCAGCAGCCCATTGCCCCAGGACAGGGCATCCTACGAGCAGTACTTC.

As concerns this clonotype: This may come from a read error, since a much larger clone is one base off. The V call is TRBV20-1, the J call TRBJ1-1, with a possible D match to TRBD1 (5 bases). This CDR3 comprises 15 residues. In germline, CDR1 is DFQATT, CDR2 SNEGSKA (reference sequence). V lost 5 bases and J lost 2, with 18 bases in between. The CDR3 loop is CSAHARAGINTEAFF. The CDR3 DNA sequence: TGCAGTGCTCATGCTCGGGCAGGGATAAACACTGAAGCTTTCTTT.

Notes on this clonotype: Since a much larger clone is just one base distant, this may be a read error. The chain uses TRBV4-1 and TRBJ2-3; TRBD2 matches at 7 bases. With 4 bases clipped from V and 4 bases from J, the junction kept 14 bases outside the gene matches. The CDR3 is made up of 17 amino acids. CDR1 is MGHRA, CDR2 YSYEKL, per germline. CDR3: CASSPAALASWADTQYF. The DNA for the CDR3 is TGCGCCAGCAGCCCAGCGGCACTAGCGAGTTGGGCAGATACGCAGTATTTT.

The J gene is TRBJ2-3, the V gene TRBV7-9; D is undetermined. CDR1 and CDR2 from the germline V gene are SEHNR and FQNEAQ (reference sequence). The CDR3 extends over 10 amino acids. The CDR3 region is CSIETDTQYF. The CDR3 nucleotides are TGTTCCATCGAGACAGATACGCAGTATTTT.